This T cell receptor (beta chain) was sequenced during a study of blood T cell repertoires in COVID-19. The CDR3 consists of 13 residues. Germline V gives CDR1 MDHEN, CDR2 SYDVKM. Trimming took 6 bases from V and 5 from J, leaving 12 bases between them. Sequenced by immunoSEQ multiplex PCR; TCRdb stores in-frame clones only, minus some. The sample yields tens of thousands of clones, over 60% seen once. The sample taken for sequencing was peripheral blood. The clonotype comes from a human donor in a cohort sampled during active COVID-19. The J gene is TRBJ2-3, the V gene TRBV28; a possible D gene is TRBD2 (5 bases). CDR3 coding DNA: TGTGCCAGCAGGTCGGACTGGAGAGATACGCAGTATTTT. It translates to CASRSDWRDTQYF.